One T cell receptor beta chain is described in this entry. What it recognizes is unknown. The data belong to a study of cytomegalovirus exposure and HLA in healthy donors. Findings and limits, study-wide: Among TCR beta chains of equal frequency, HLA-associated ones were more clonally expanded in a later analysis. According to an earlier analysis, most TCR beta V segments yielded productive rearrangements about 87% or about 30% of the time.

CDR1 is SGHTS, CDR2 YDEGEE, per germline. V was trimmed by 3 bases and J by 9 bases, leaving 10 bases between them. This CDR3 spans 12 amino acids. Use of 60 Vbeta and 13 Jbeta primers characterized the PCR. The protocol was immunoSEQ multiplex PCR, while the TCRdb copy is restricted to in-frame clones and leaves out a portion. Of under 150,000 clones in the sample, 70% to 85% are singletons; the top ten hold about 2.4%. The chain uses TRBV5-8 and TRBJ2-1, with D perhaps matching TRBD1 (5 bases). The source of this sequence is an older woman in good health and CMV-seropositive. The specimen was PBMCs. Written as DNA, the CDR3 is TGTGCCAGCAGCTACAGGAAATCTGAGCAGTTCTTC. It is translated as CASSYRKSEQFF.